The next 21 T cell receptor beta chains were all read from a single sample in a study of identical twins. TCRdb ran MiXCR on the 5' RACE reads and lists one entry per CDR3 protein. The sample has a few hundred thousand distinct CDR3 sequences, 6.5% to 9.5% seen once; the top ten hold around 2.1%. The sample was also reused in another study, on yellow fever vaccine responses in identical twins.

The sample taken for sequencing was memory (CD45RO+) T cells sorted from blood. The receptors shown here come from a woman between 18 and 29 years old in good health.

V and J are TRBV9 and TRBJ2-2, with 10 bases fitting TRBD2. Germline lookup yields CDR1 SGDLS and CDR2 YYNGEE. This CDR3 region has 17 residues. The trim removed 4 bases at V and 5 bases at J, leaving 11 bases unmatched. Here the CDR3 DNA reads TGTGCCAGCAGCCCCCCCTCTAGCGGGAGCGCGACCGGGGAGCTGTTTTTT. This gives the protein CASSPPSSGSATGELFF.

V usage is TRBV5-1 and J usage is TRBJ2-7; no definite D call. CDR3 length: 15 amino acids. The ends were cut back, 0 bases at V and 6 bases at J, with 16 bases in the middle. The germline V gene has CDR1 SGHRS and CDR2 YFSETQ. CDR3 in amino acids: CASSLDETQAREQYV. The CDR3 DNA reads TGCGCCAGCAGCTTGGATGAGACTCAAGCTCGCGAGCAGTACGTC.

This clonotype was detected only a few times. The chain combines TRBV7-6 with TRBJ1-3; D unclear. The CDR3 extends over 15 amino acids. The V and J ends lost 1 base and 4 bases respectively, with 11 bases between them. Germline assignment: CDR1 SGHVS and CDR2 FNYEAQ. Here the CDR3 reads CASSLGTADGNTIYF. Written as DNA, the CDR3 is TGTGCCAGCAGCTTAGGTACGGCTGACGGAAACACCATATATTTT.

Many counts were recorded for this clonotype. This chain links TRBV20-1 with TRBJ2-3, with TRBD2 matching 10 bases. Trimming cost V 1 base and J 1 base; bases outside gene matches: 5. Germline-derived CDR1 and CDR2 are DFQATT and SNEGSKA (reference sequence). This CDR3 is 16 amino acids long. CDR3 protein: CSARGSSGSRTDTQYF. The CDR3 DNA is TGCAGTGCTAGAGGGTCTAGCGGGAGCCGCACAGATACGCAGTATTTT.

The chain joins TRBV12-3 or TRBV12-4 to TRBJ1-2, with a possible D match to TRBD1 (5 bases). V lost 6 bases to trimming and J lost 9 bases, with 17 bases between them. CDR3 length equals 13 residues. The CDR3 sequence is CASSRPSSGRYTF. CDR3 bases: TGTGCCAGCAGCCGACCCTCTTCGGGGCGCTACACCTTC.

This clonotype appeared a few times. The gene calls are TRBV3-1 and TRBJ2-5, with 11 bases aligning to TRBD2. The germline V gene encodes CDR1 LGHDT and CDR2 YNNKEL (reference sequence). The CDR3 extends over 17 amino acids. Trimming cost V 4 bases and J 2 bases; bases outside gene matches: 9. The CDR3 protein is CASSLNPGTSGQETQYF. In nucleotides, the CDR3 is TGTGCCAGCAGCCTTAACCCCGGGACTAGCGGACAAGAGACCCAGTACTTC.

The rearrangement uses TRBV15 and TRBJ1-1; D may be TRBD1 (5 bases). V was pared by 3 bases and J by 6 bases, with 14 bases between. The CDR3 consists of 14 residues. Germline V lookup: CDR1 LNHNV, CDR2 YYDKDF (reference sequence). In DNA form, the CDR3 reads TGTGCCACCAGCAGGGGCAGTTTGGGGGCTGAAGCTTTCTTT. Translated: CATSRGSLGAEAFF. Complete variable domain (other parts from reference TRBV15 and TRBJ1-1): DAMVIQNPRYQVTQFGKPVTLSCSQTLNHNVMYWYQQKSSQAPKLLFHYYDKDFNNEADTPDNFQSRRPNTSFCFLDIRSPGLGDTAMYLCATSRGSLGAEAFFGQGTRLTVV.

At least ten counts were recorded for this clonotype. This rearrangement joins TRBV7-9 to TRBJ2-6; 8 nucleotides align to TRBD1. Trimming at V came to 5 bases and at J to 0 bases, leaving 6 bases not matched to a gene. Germline V CDR1 and CDR2: SEHNR, FQNEAQ (reference sequence). The CDR3 runs to 17 residues. This CDR3 is CASSVGTGDSGANVLTF. The CDR3 DNA reads as TGTGCCAGCAGCGTCGGGACAGGTGACTCTGGGGCCAACGTCCTGACTTTC.

CDR3 nucleotide sequence: TGTGCCAGCAGCCTCGGGACGAGGGGTTCCTATAATTCACCCCTCCACTTT. Protein sequence: CASSLGTRGSYNSPLHF. This rearrangement joins TRBV3-1 to TRBJ1-6, with D tentatively TRBD1 (5 bases). There are 17 residues in the CDR3. V was cut by 4 bases and J by 1 base, with 14 bases left in between. CDR1 is LGHDT, CDR2 YNNKEL, per germline (reference sequence).

At least ten counts were recorded for this clonotype. This rearrangement joins TRBV12-3 or TRBV12-4 to TRBJ1-5, with 12 nucleotides matching TRBD1. CDR3 length: 15 amino acids. V lost 5 bases to trimming and J lost 6 bases; unmatched junction nucleotides: 5. The CDR3 reads CASSGGQGASQPQHF. The CDR3, as DNA: TGTGCCAGCAGTGGGGGACAGGGGGCGAGTCAGCCCCAGCATTTT.

This clonotype was observed at least ten times. CDR3 coding DNA: TGTGCCAGCAGTGACGCATCAGTGGGCTACACCTTC. The encoded protein is CASSDASVGYTF. The chain uses TRBV12-3 or TRBV12-4 and TRBJ1-2; no clear D gene. The CDR3 sequence is 12 residues long. Trimming took off 5 bases at V and 8 bases at J, with 12 bases between the two ends.

The genes are TRBV25-1 and TRBJ2-1; 8 nucleotides agree with TRBD2. V was pared by 5 bases and J by 0 bases, with 9 bases of the junction left unmatched. Germline CDR1 reads MGHDK; CDR2 reads SYGVNS. This CDR3 spans 17 amino acids. The CDR3 sequence: CASSSAGGGDSYNEQFF. CDR3 coding DNA: TGTGCCAGCAGTTCGGCGGGAGGAGGGGACTCCTACAATGAGCAGTTCTTC.

The chain is built from TRBV18 and TRBJ1-2; a weak D match, TRBD1 (6 bases). Trimming cost V 2 bases and J 4 bases, with 20 bases left between them. Germline V gene lookup returns CDR1 KGHSH and CDR2 LQKENI. The CDR3 runs 17 residues. CDR3 amino acids: CASSPARGESYPYGYTF. The CDR3 coding sequence is TGTGCCAGCTCACCAGCGAGGGGGGAATCCTATCCCTATGGCTACACCTTC.

This clonotype has a handful of counts. This sequence joins TRBV2 and TRBJ2-3; D is unresolved. The CDR3 totals 15 residues. Germline V lookup: CDR1 SNHLY, CDR2 FYNNEI. The V end was cut by 4 bases, the J end by 5 bases, with 16 bases between. CDR3 sequence reads: CASSAGRREGDTQYF. The DNA of the CDR3 is TGTGCCAGCAGTGCGGGCAGGCGCGAAGGAGATACGCAGTATTTT. Together with reference TRBV2 and TRBJ2-3, the CDR3 gives the full variable domain: EPEVTQTPSHQVTQMGQEVILRCVPISNHLYFYWYRQILGQKVEFLVSFYNNEISEKSEIFDDQFSVERPDGSNFTLKIRSTKLEDSAMYFCASSAGRREGDTQYFGPGTRLTVL.

The gene calls are TRBV12-3 or TRBV12-4 and TRBJ1-1; maybe TRBD1 (5 bases). The CDR3 runs to 15 residues. Trimming cost V 6 bases and J 1 base, with 15 bases left between them. The CDR3 is CASSSKAQANTEAFF. The CDR3 coding sequence is TGTGCCAGCAGCTCAAAGGCACAGGCGAACACTGAAGCTTTCTTT.

This clonotype was counted between two and nine times. The chain couples TRBV11-2 to TRBJ1-2, with D perhaps TRBD1 (6 bases). This CDR3 comprises 16 residues. The germline CDR1 and CDR2 sequences are SGHAT and FQNNGV. The ends were cut back, 0 bases at V and 6 bases at J, with 17 bases in the middle. Here the CDR3 DNA reads TGTGCCAGCAGCTTAGATCCCTGGGGCAGGGGTAATGGCTACACCTTC. Its protein is CASSLDPWGRGNGYTF.

This clonotype was counted ten times or more. V gene TRBV20-1 combines with J gene TRBJ2-1; 7 nucleotides match TRBD2. Looked up from germline, CDR1 is DFQATT and CDR2 is SNEGSKA (reference sequence). This CDR3 region has 11 residues. Losses at the gene ends were 1 base for V and 12 bases for J; bases not matched to a gene: 3. The CDR3 region has the DNA TGCAGTGCTAGAGGCGGGGGTGGGCAGTTCTTC. Residues: CSARGGGGQFF.

A few counts support this clonotype. The rearrangement uses TRBV9 and TRBJ2-1; D call uncertain. The germline V gene has CDR1 SGDLS and CDR2 YYNGEE. Deletions cut 0 bases from V and 2 bases from J, with 9 bases between. The CDR3 extends over 15 amino acids. CDR3 nucleotides: TGTGCCAGCAGCGTAGACCTTGGGGCCTACAATGAGCAGTTCTTC. Its translation: CASSVDLGAYNEQFF.

This clonotype was seen ten or more times. In DNA, the CDR3 is TGTGCCAGCAGCCCAAGGGACAGGGCGAAGAATTCACCCCTCCACTTT. Protein sequence: CASSPRDRAKNSPLHF. The J gene is TRBJ1-6, the V gene TRBV13, with 9 bases fitting TRBD1. The V gene's germline CDR1 is PRHDT and CDR2 FYEKMQ (reference sequence). The CDR3 sequence is 16 residues long. Unmatched junction bases numbered 9, after V lost 5 bases and J lost 7 bases. Full variable domain (outside the CDR3, taken from reference TRBV13 and TRBJ1-6): AAGVIQSPRHLIKEKRETATLKCYPIPRHDTVYWYQQGPGQDPQFLISFYEKMQSDKGSIPDRFSAQQFSDYHSELNMSSLELGDSALYFCASSPRDRAKNSPLHFGNGTRLTVT.

This clonotype was seen many times. The CDR3 nucleotides read TGTGCCAGCACTAGGGCTAGCGGGAGACTGAACTACAATGAGCAGTTCTTC. Translation: CASTRASGRLNYNEQFF. The rearrangement links TRBV6-1 to TRBJ2-1; 10 bases align to TRBD2. Germline trimming cut 7 bases from V and 3 bases from J; bases unmatched to any gene: 12. The CDR3 has 17 amino acids. Germline lookup yields CDR1 MNHNS and CDR2 SASEGT.

This clonotype occurred many times. The V gene is TRBV12-3 or TRBV12-4, the J gene TRBJ2-7; possibly TRBD1 for D (6 bases). The length of the CDR3 is 14 residues. V was trimmed by 2 bases and J by 1 base, leaving 9 bases between them. This CDR3 is CASSLQGQSYEQYF. The CDR3 DNA reads as TGTGCCAGCAGTTTACAGGGACAATCCTACGAGCAGTACTTC.